At least ten counts were recorded for the clone carrying this TCR beta chain. The CDR3 contains 16 residues. Germline V lookup: CDR1 LGHDT, CDR2 YNNKEL (reference sequence). V lost 1 base and J 0 bases, leaving 10 bases between the germline ends. Unique molecular identifiers, one per molecule, were present on every TCR cDNA molecule. In TCRdb, the 5' RACE reads were re-called with MiXCR into one record per CDR3 protein. Of about 21,000 distinct CDR3 sequences listed, 3.5% to 5% are singletons. The sample belongs to a study of spatial heterogeneity in lung cancer. Specified time point: sample taken at primary tumor resection. Whole RNA was taken from tumor, nontumor lung or frozen PBMC; it was then sequenced unsorted. Donors were some 72 untreated early-stage non-small cell lung cancer patients.

This receptor was taken from a male donor with early-stage non-small cell lung cancer. The material was PBMCs, obtained at surgery. This sequence joins TRBV3-1 and TRBJ1-5; D uncertain. DNA of the CDR3: TGTGCCAGCAGCCAAGGGACCGTTAATAGCAATCAGCCCCAGCATTTT. Translated, it gives CASSQGTVNSNQPQHF.